The source of this TCR beta chain is a study of T cells in Graves' hyperthyroidism and ophthalmopathy. The CDR3 length is 16 residues. V gave up 8 bases and J gave up 5 bases; unmatched junction bases: 14. Looked up from germline, CDR1 is MNHEY and CDR2 is SMNVEV (reference sequence). Study results and caveats: Blood also showed most of the thyroid clonotypes that were expanded above 0.001.

This clonotype appeared many times. Its antigen is as yet unknown. TCR beta CDR3 regions were amplified from RNA. HTBI primers were used for first-round RT-PCR of the TCR CDR3. TCRdb re-called the multiplex PCR reads through MiXCR, storing one row per CDR3 protein. The sample holds approximately 260,000 distinct CDR3 sequences, 15% seen once. Patients having uncontrolled infection, another autoimmune disease, pregnancy or lactation were not included. When hyperthyroidism was first diagnosed, the blood sample was taken, preceding any ophthalmopathy symptoms. PBMCs were obtained from 10 ml fresh peripheral blood.

This chain links TRBV27 with TRBJ2-1; 8 bases map to TRBD2. The receptor was isolated from a woman in her fifties or sixties with Graves' hyperthyroidism that later progressed to Graves' ophthalmopathy. Sequencing used blood. This chain's CDR3 is CASRSLGAGGNNEQFF. CDR3 nucleotides: TGTGCCAGCCGTTCCCTTGGGGCGGGAGGCAACAATGAGCAGTTCTTC.